This entry lists 30 T cell receptor beta chains sequenced from one sample in a study of T-cell memory formation after mild COVID-19. From the 5' RACE reads, TCRdb called clonotypes with MiXCR, one entry per CDR3 protein. The sample carries hundreds of thousands of distinct CDR3 sequences, approximately 15% recorded once. Specimen: PBMCs or a T cell subset sorted from them (not recorded which). These receptor sequences come from a young man who had mild COVID-19 (a few samples of this study predate the infection). Cell type and time point are not known.

This clonotype has a handful of counts. The V gene is TRBV5-6, the J gene TRBJ2-7; perhaps TRBD2 as D (6 bases). CDR1 SGHDT and CDR2 YYEEEE come from the germline V gene. Trimming took off 6 bases at V and 0 bases at J, with 10 bases between the two ends. This CDR3 contains 13 residues. This CDR3 reads CASTRGDSYEQYF. The CDR3 region has the DNA TGTGCCAGCACCCGCGGGGACTCCTACGAGCAGTACTTC. The full variable domain, its missing parts supplied by reference TRBV5-6 and TRBJ2-7, is DAGVTQSPTHLIKTRGQQVTLRCSPKSGHDTVSWYQQALGQGPQFIFQYYEEEERQRGNFPDRFSGHQFPNYSSELNVNALLLGDSALYLCASTRGDSYEQYFGPGTRLTVT.

This clonotype was detected only a few times. V usage is TRBV6-2 or TRBV6-3 and J usage is TRBJ2-3, with D uncertain. The germline V gene encodes CDR1 MNHEY and CDR2 SVGEGT. CDR3 length: 12 amino acids. Trimming took off 6 bases at V and 6 bases at J, with 10 bases between the two ends. The CDR3 DNA is TGTGCCAGCAGCCCCCAAGTCGATACGCAGTATTTT. Its protein is CASSPQVDTQYF.

This clonotype was counted between two and nine times. The rearrangement joins TRBV3-1 to TRBJ2-7, with D tentatively TRBD2 (5 bases). This CDR3 has 15 residues. The V gene's germline CDR1 is LGHDT and CDR2 YNNKEL (reference sequence). Trimming removed 1 base at V and 0 bases at J, with 10 bases between. CDR3 coding DNA: TGTGCCAGCAGCCAAGTGTTGGGGAGCTCCTACGAGCAGTACTTC. It codes for CASSQVLGSSYEQYF.

The V call is TRBV12-3 or TRBV12-4, the J call TRBJ1-5; D gene ambiguous. The V gene lost 4 bases and the J gene lost 0 bases, with 10 bases spanning the gap. This CDR3 spans 15 amino acids. CDR3 amino acids: CASSWKENSNQPQHF. In nucleotides, the CDR3 is TGTGCCAGCAGTTGGAAGGAAAATAGCAATCAGCCCCAGCATTTT.

This sequence joins TRBV6-5 and TRBJ2-5; no clear D gene. From germline, CDR1 is MNHEY and CDR2 SVGAGI. This CDR3 is built from 15 residues. Trimming took off 6 bases at V and 2 bases at J, with 16 bases between the two ends. CDR3 in amino acids: CASRARLGWQETQYF. Here the CDR3 DNA reads TGTGCCAGCAGGGCTAGGTTGGGGTGGCAAGAGACCCAGTACTTC.

The table lists this clonotype with a few counts. The rearrangement joins TRBV20-1 to TRBJ2-5; 7 bases line up with TRBD2. CDR1 is DFQATT and CDR2 is SNEGSKA in the germline V gene (reference sequence). CDR3 length: 11 amino acids. CDR3 DNA: TGCAGGTTGCGGGGGCAAGAGACCCAGTACTTC. This sequence encodes CRLRGQETQYF.

The rearrangement joins TRBV6-5 to TRBJ1-2; unclear D gene. The germline V gene encodes CDR1 MNHEY and CDR2 SVGAGI. The V end lost 9 bases, the J end lost 3 bases, and 17 bases lay between the germline ends. This CDR3 contains 14 residues. CDR3 region: CASSAGPSYYGYTF. CDR3 nucleotide sequence: TGTGCCAGTTCGGCGGGCCCCTCTTACTATGGCTACACCTTC.

This clonotype has a handful of counts. As DNA, the CDR3 is TGTGCCAGCAGCCCGGGCTATCAGCCCCAGCATTTT. Its translation is CASSPGYQPQHF. The chain links TRBV7-2 to TRBJ1-5; D not resolved. Deletions cut 5 bases from V and 5 bases from J, with 7 bases between. Germline values: CDR1 SGHTA, CDR2 FQGNSA. The CDR3 is 12 amino acids.

This clonotype was picked up a small number of times. V and J are TRBV6-5 and TRBJ1-6; 8 bases align to TRBD1. Germline values: CDR1 MNHEY, CDR2 SVGAGI. V shed 5 bases, J shed 6 bases, and the junction held 3 bases outside the gene matches. The CDR3 has 14 amino acids. The DNA of the CDR3 is TGTGCCAGCAGTAGGGACAGGATTAATTCACCCCTCCACTTT. Translating gives CASSRDRINSPLHF.

The chain links TRBV5-1 to TRBJ2-4, with 9 bases fitting TRBD1. J was trimmed by 8 bases and V by 7 bases; bases with no gene match: 7. Germline CDR1 reads SGHRS; CDR2 reads YFSETQ. The CDR3 totals 13 residues. CDR3 residues: CASGTGGYDIQYF. The CDR3 region has the DNA TGCGCCAGCGGCACAGGGGGCTATGACATTCAGTACTTC.

This clonotype showed up just a few times. CDR3 in amino acids: CAIRGPNNEQFF. The CDR3 DNA is TGTGCCATCAGGGGACCCAACAATGAGCAGTTCTTC. J is TRBJ2-1 and V is TRBV10-3; D is perhaps TRBD1 or TRBD2 (5 bases each). CDR1 is ENHRY, CDR2 SYGVKD, per germline. Trimming took off 6 bases at V and 5 bases at J, with 8 bases between the two ends. This CDR3 comprises 12 residues.

This clonotype has only a few counts. This rearrangement joins TRBV7-2 to TRBJ2-3; D not resolved. The V and J ends lost 0 bases and 6 bases respectively, with 7 bases between them. Germline CDR1 SGHTA, CDR2 FQGNSA. CDR3 length: 13 residues. The CDR3 loop is CASSLAVADTQYF. CDR3 in DNA: TGTGCCAGCAGCTTAGCGGTGGCGGATACGCAGTATTTT.

The V and J genes are TRBV10-2 and TRBJ2-3; 10 bases align to TRBD2. Germline V lookup: CDR1 WSHSY, CDR2 SAAADI. V trimming: 8 bases; J trimming: 2 bases; junction bases outside the gene matches: 7. CDR3 length equals 15 residues. As DNA, the CDR3 is TGCGCCAGCGGGCTTAGCGGGGGGACCACAGATACGCAGTATTTT. Translation: CASGLSGGTTDTQYF.

This clonotype was counted only a few times. The J gene is TRBJ2-7, the V gene TRBV7-2; tentative D call: TRBD1 (6 bases). Trimming removed 3 bases from V and 6 bases from J, with 24 bases in between. In germline, CDR1 is SGHTA, CDR2 FQGNSA. The CDR3 has 17 amino acids. This chain's CDR3 is CASSFAVLGGRASEQYF. The CDR3 DNA reads as TGTGCCAGCAGCTTTGCCGTGCTAGGGGGAAGGGCCTCCGAGCAGTACTTC.

In its sample, this clonotype was seen a few times. The rearrangement uses TRBV4-2 and TRBJ2-1; D not resolved. Germline CDR1 is LGHNA and CDR2 is YNFKEQ. V was trimmed by 4 bases and J by 9 bases, leaving 7 bases between them. The CDR3 runs to 11 residues. CDR3 nucleotides: TGTGCCAGCAGCCTACAATTTGAGCAGTTCTTC. Translation gives CASSLQFEQFF.

This clonotype was seen only a few times. V usage is TRBV5-1 and J usage is TRBJ2-5; D gene ambiguous. V was trimmed by 1 base and J by 2 bases, leaving 3 bases between them. Germline-derived CDR1 and CDR2 are SGHRS and YFSETQ. There are 12 residues in the CDR3. CDR3 DNA: TGCGCCAGCAGCTTGCAGCAAGAGACCCAGTACTTC. It is translated as CASSLQQETQYF.

This chain connects TRBV3-1 to TRBJ2-5, with D maybe TRBD2 (6 bases). CDR1 LGHDT and CDR2 YNNKEL come from the germline V gene (reference sequence). The V gene lost 8 bases and the J gene lost 5 bases, with 15 bases spanning the gap. The CDR3 covers 13 residues. CDR3 in DNA: TGTGCCAGCCAAGGAGGGGAGAGGGAGACCCAGTACTTC. It yields the protein CASQGGERETQYF.

The chain combines TRBV13 with TRBJ2-7; 10 positions agree with TRBD2. Trimming took 5 bases from V and 3 from J; bases not matched to a gene: 4. Per the germline V gene, CDR1 is PRHDT and CDR2 is FYEKMQ (reference sequence). This CDR3 has 14 amino acids. CDR3 DNA sequence: TGTGCCAGCAGCGCGGGACTAGCGAACTACGAGCAGTACTTC. Translation gives CASSAGLANYEQYF.

This clonotype was counted between two and nine times. V usage is TRBV5-1 and J usage is TRBJ2-1; TRBD2 is a possible D gene (5 bases). CDR1 is SGHRS and CDR2 is YFSETQ in the germline V gene. Trimming left V 7 bases short and J 0 bases short, with 11 bases between. The CDR3 sequence is 14 residues long. CDR3 DNA sequence: TGCGCCAGCGTGGAGGCCTACTCCTACAATGAGCAGTTCTTC. Translation gives CASVEAYSYNEQFF.

This clonotype was recorded at least ten times. The chain is built from TRBV4-2 and TRBJ1-1, with D unclear. The CDR3 runs to 14 residues. Trimming left V 0 bases short and J 5 bases short, with 10 bases between. Germline assignment: CDR1 LGHNA and CDR2 YNFKEQ. The CDR3 DNA follows: TGTGCCAGCAGCCAAGATTCTACTGCTACTGAAGCTTTCTTT. Translation: CASSQDSTATEAFF.

V usage is TRBV6-6 and J usage is TRBJ1-1, with 7 bases identical to TRBD1. Per the germline V gene, CDR1 is MNHNY and CDR2 is SVGAGI (reference sequence). There are 12 residues in the CDR3. Trimming cost V 5 bases and J 5 bases; bases outside gene matches: 2. The CDR3 nucleotides are TGTGCCAGCAGTGGGACAGTGACTGAAGCTTTCTTT. Translated, it gives CASSGTVTEAFF.

This clonotype was detected only a few times. Germline is not matched at one junction end, which may reflect a read error. The V gene is TRBV7-7, the J gene TRBJ1-1, with 7 bases lining up with TRBD1. The CDR3 is 13 residues long. Germline values: CDR1 SSHAT, CDR2 FNYEAQ (reference sequence). The CDR3 DNA reads TGTGCTAGCAGTCAGGACAGGTCCACTGAAGCTTTCTTT. It is translated as CASSQDRSTEAFF.

This clonotype has only a few counts. J is TRBJ1-1 and V is TRBV7-2; 7 positions match TRBD1. Germline CDR1 reads SGHTA; CDR2 reads FQGNSA. This CDR3 has 13 amino acids. Trimming took 5 bases from V and 4 from J; bases not matched to a gene: 4. In DNA form, the CDR3 reads TGTGCCAGCAGCCAGGACAGGACCACTGAAGCTTTCTTT. Encoded protein: CASSQDRTTEAFF.

The chain has TRBV7-9 and TRBJ2-1; the match to TRBD1 covers 9 bases. CDR1 and CDR2 from the germline V gene are SEHNR and FQNEAQ (reference sequence). V dropped 4 bases and J dropped 10; count of bases not matched to a gene: 11. This CDR3 contains 15 residues. The CDR3 here is CASSSPGQGVLEQFF. The CDR3, as DNA: TGTGCCAGCAGCTCACCGGGACAGGGAGTTTTGGAGCAGTTCTTC.

This clonotype was observed at least ten times. V usage is TRBV5-6 and J usage is TRBJ2-1, with a weak D call TRBD2 (5 bases). The germline gives CDR1 SGHDT, CDR2 YYEEEE. This CDR3 has 17 amino acids. With 4 bases removed from V and 4 bases from J, the gap between germline ends came to 21 bases. The CDR3 DNA sequence: TGTGCCAGCAGCGGACCTGGCAGACCGGGGAAATACAATGAGCAGTTCTTC. It encodes CASSGPGRPGKYNEQFF.

This clonotype was seen more than once but under ten times. The rearrangement joins TRBV6-5 to TRBJ2-3; 16 positions match TRBD2. V was pared by 6 bases and J by 7 bases, with 10 bases of the junction left unmatched. Germline V gene sequence: CDR1 MNHEY, CDR2 SVGAGI. The CDR3 is made up of 17 amino acids. CDR3 region: CASSLGLAGGMGNTQYF. The CDR3 DNA reads as TGTGCCAGCAGCTTGGGACTAGCGGGGGGGATGGGGAATACGCAGTATTTT.

This clonotype showed up just a few times. This sequence joins TRBV12-3 or TRBV12-4 and TRBJ1-5; D uncertain. V lost 2 bases and J 2 bases, leaving 10 bases between the germline ends. This CDR3 has 15 residues. CDR3 DNA sequence: TGTGCCAGCAGTTTAAAGTGGGCCGGCAATCAGCCCCAGCATTTT. Amino acids: CASSLKWAGNQPQHF.

V gene TRBV29-1 combines with J gene TRBJ1-1, with D perhaps TRBD1 (5 bases). Germline CDR1 and CDR2: SQVTM and ANQGSEA. V lost 8 bases and J 3 bases, leaving 16 bases between the germline ends. The CDR3 contains 13 residues. CDR3 coding DNA: TGCAGCATGAAACCTGGGGGGGACACTGAAGCTTTCTTT. Protein: CSMKPGGDTEAFF.

In its sample, this clonotype was seen a few times. The V call is TRBV6-5, the J call TRBJ1-6, with 7 positions matching TRBD1. CDR3 size: 15 residues. V was clipped by 7 bases and J by 10 bases; unmatched bases: 13. The germline V gene encodes CDR1 MNHEY and CDR2 SVGAGI. Here the CDR3 reads CASTRQGVSWSPLHF. The DNA of the CDR3 is TGTGCCAGCACCCGACAGGGTGTAAGTTGGTCACCCCTCCACTTT.

This clonotype appeared a few times. A much bigger clone sits one base away, suggesting this may be a read error. The genes are TRBV7-2 and TRBJ2-5; D could derive from TRBD1 or TRBD2 (6 bases each). CDR1 is SGHTA and CDR2 is FQGNSA in the germline V gene. V lost 2 bases, J lost 1 base, and 8 bases lay in between. The CDR3 has 14 residues. The CDR3 nucleotides read TGTGCCAGCAGCTTACCGGGGGCCCAAGAGACCCAGTACTTC. Translated, it gives CASSLPGAQETQYF. Combining the CDR3 with reference TRBV7-2 and TRBJ2-5 gives the whole variable domain GAGVSQSPSNKVTEKGKDVELRCDPISGHTALYWYRQSLGQGLEFLIYFQGNSAPDKSGLPSDRFSAERTGGSVSTLTIQRTQQEDSAVYLCASSLPGAQETQYFGPGTRLLVL.